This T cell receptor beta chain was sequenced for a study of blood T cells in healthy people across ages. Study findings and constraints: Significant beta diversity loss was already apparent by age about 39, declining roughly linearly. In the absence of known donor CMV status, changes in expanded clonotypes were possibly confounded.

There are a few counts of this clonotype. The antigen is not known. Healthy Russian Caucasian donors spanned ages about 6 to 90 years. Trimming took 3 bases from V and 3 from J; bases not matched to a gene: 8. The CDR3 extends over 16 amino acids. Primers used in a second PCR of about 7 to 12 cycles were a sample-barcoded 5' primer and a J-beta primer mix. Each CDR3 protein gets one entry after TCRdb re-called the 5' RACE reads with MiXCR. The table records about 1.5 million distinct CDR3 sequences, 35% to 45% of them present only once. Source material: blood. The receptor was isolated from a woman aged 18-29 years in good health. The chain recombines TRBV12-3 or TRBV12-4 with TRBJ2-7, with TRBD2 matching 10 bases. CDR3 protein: CASSFGLRTSGYEQYF. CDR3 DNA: TGTGCCAGCAGTTTCGGTCTTAGGACTAGCGGCTACGAGCAGTACTTC.